This TCR beta chain was sequenced during a study of shared clonotypes between healthy human individuals. Comment on this clone: Its antigen is not identified.

The CDR3 is 15 residues long. Between the trimmed V and J ends, which lost 3 bases and 0 bases, there was a span of 12 bases. In germline, CDR1 is LNHDA, CDR2 SQIVND (reference sequence). General observations from the study: Researchers found naive subsets generally carried larger estimated richness than memory subsets. Among several donors, about 4.6% of naive CD4 clonotypes were found in common.

CD45RO-negative, CCR7-selected cells formed the naive CD8 fraction, which excluded terminally differentiated effector memory CD45RA+ cells. Sequencing was performed with immunoSEQ multiplex PCR; in TCRdb, only in-frame clones are kept and a portion is missing. The sample records some 1,900,000 clones, about 95% being singletons. The chain carries TRBV19 and TRBJ2-7; D remains unclear. The material sequenced was naive CD8+ T cells sorted from blood. The clonotype originates from a man between 18 and 29 years old in good health. The CDR3: CASSIRAGSSYEQYF. The CDR3 bases are TGTGCCAGTAGTATTAGGGCAGGAAGCTCCTACGAGCAGTACTTC.